Below, 15 T cell receptor beta chains from the same sample are listed, as sequenced in a study of shared clonotypes between healthy human individuals. Clones were read by immunoSEQ multiplex PCR, and TCRdb kept only the in-frame ones, dropping some. The table has some 680,000 clones, 55% to 85% seen once; the top ten hold roughly 2%. The sequenced material came from memory CD4+ T cells sorted from blood. Specified subset: CD45RA-negative fraction. These receptor sequences come from a woman in her twenties or thirties in good health.

V and J are TRBV4-2 and TRBJ1-5; D call uncertain. This CDR3 has 17 amino acids. V lost 4 bases to trimming and J lost 7 bases, with 23 bases between them. Per the germline V gene, CDR1 is LGHNA and CDR2 is YNFKEQ. CDR3 sequence (DNA): TGTGCCAGCAGCCCCCGACACCCCCGGGCCACATGGCAGCCCCAGCATTTT. It is translated as CASSPRHPRATWQPQHF.

The chain couples TRBV7-2 to TRBJ2-3, with D unclear. Deletions cut 2 bases from V and 1 base from J, with 13 bases between. CDR1 is SGHTA, CDR2 FQGNSA, per germline. There are 16 residues in the CDR3. The CDR3 here is CASSLYGLVGTDTQYF. The DNA of the CDR3 is TGTGCCAGCAGCTTATATGGTCTAGTCGGCACAGATACGCAGTATTTT.

The V gene is TRBV10-1, the J gene TRBJ1-1; D not resolved. The CDR3 totals 13 residues. Per germline, CDR1 WNHNN and CDR2 SYGVQD (reference sequence). Between the trimmed V and J ends, which lost 4 bases and 0 bases, there was a span of 6 bases. The CDR3: CASSGRVNTEAFF. The CDR3 DNA is TGCGCCAGCAGTGGCCGGGTGAACACTGAAGCTTTCTTT.

The CDR3 region has the DNA TGTGCCAGCAGCCCTAGGGCTGCTGTCGCGGCCAAAAACATTCAGTACTTC. Residues: CASSPRAAVAAKNIQYF. The V gene is TRBV11-2, the J gene TRBJ2-4; D is undetermined. V shed 5 bases and J shed 1 base, with 18 bases lying between them. Germline values: CDR1 SGHAT, CDR2 FQNNGV. The CDR3 loop spans 17 amino acids.

The CDR3 reads CASSRLPGPINEKLFF. DNA of the CDR3: TGTGCCAGCAGCCGCTTACCGGGACCGATTAATGAAAAACTGTTTTTT. The chain carries TRBV7-2 and TRBJ1-4, with a possible D match to TRBD1 (5 bases). The CDR3 is 16 residues long. Germline V gene sequence: CDR1 SGHTA, CDR2 FQGNSA. Trimming shortened V by 5 bases and J by 4 bases, and 17 bases separated the two germline ends.

In its sample, this clone was seen once. The V and J genes are TRBV4-1 and TRBJ1-2, with D possibly matching TRBD1 (6 bases). This CDR3 comprises 14 residues. The ends were cut back, 3 bases at V and 2 bases at J, with 10 bases in the middle. Germline lookup yields CDR1 MGHRA and CDR2 YSYEKL. The CDR3 spells CASSHPTGNYGYTF. In nucleotides, the CDR3 is TGCGCCAGCAGCCACCCCACAGGGAACTATGGCTACACCTTC.

This sequence joins TRBV4-2 and TRBJ2-7, with D perhaps assigned TRBD1 or TRBD2 (6 bases each). This CDR3 has 15 residues. With 0 bases removed from V and 4 bases from J, the gap between germline ends came to 13 bases. Germline assignment: CDR1 LGHNA and CDR2 YNFKEQ. The CDR3 coding sequence is TGTGCCAGCAGCCAAGATCAGGGGACTCTTTACGAGCAGTACTTC. Translation gives CASSQDQGTLYEQYF.

V is TRBV19 and J is TRBJ2-1; maybe TRBD2 (6 bases). The germline CDR1 and CDR2 sequences are LNHDA and SQIVND (reference sequence). The CDR3 loop spans 14 amino acids. The V end lost 8 bases, the J end lost 10 bases, and 21 bases lay between the germline ends. In DNA, the CDR3 is TGTGCCAGTCGTCAGGACTACCAGTATACGGAGCAGTTCTTC. Translation: CASRQDYQYTEQFF.

The table lists this clone with a few counts. The chain is built from TRBV21-1 and TRBJ1-4; the table's D call TRBD1 went unverified against the DNA. TRBV21-1 is termed a pseudogene. The CDR3 is 14 amino acids. In nucleotides, the CDR3 is TGTGCCAGCACGCGCGGGACAGGTGGTGAAAAACTGTTTTTT. It codes for CASTRGTGGEKLFF.

There are a few counts of this clone. The rearrangement joins TRBV5-1 to TRBJ2-1; TRBD2 matches at 7 bases. The germline V gene encodes CDR1 SGHRS and CDR2 YFSETQ. The CDR3 spans 14 residues. V shed 4 bases, J shed 2 bases, and the junction held 3 bases outside the gene matches. Written as DNA, the CDR3 is TGCGCCAGCAGCATCGGACTAGCCTACAATGAGCAGTTCTTC. Residues: CASSIGLAYNEQFF.

This clone was seen a handful of times. The chain employs TRBV28 and TRBJ1-1, with D possibly matching TRBD1 (5 bases). The CDR3 spans 15 residues. The germline gives CDR1 MDHEN, CDR2 SYDVKM. Trimming removed 3 bases at V and 4 bases at J, with 15 bases between. CDR3 nucleotide sequence: TGTGCCAGCAGTTTGGGGGGTCGGGACGGCACTGAAGCTTTCTTT. It is translated as CASSLGGRDGTEAFF.

The J gene is TRBJ2-7, the V gene TRBV5-4, with TRBD2 identical over 9 bases. The CDR3 runs to 16 residues. The J segment lost 3 bases and the V segment lost 4 bases, leaving 11 bases of the junction unmatched. Germline loops: CDR1 SGHNT, CDR2 YYREEE (reference sequence). CDR3 in DNA: TGTGCCAGCAGCAGACCTGCGGCGGGAGGGAGCTACGAGCAGTACTTC. It translates to CASSRPAAGGSYEQYF.

The V and J genes are TRBV4-2 and TRBJ2-7, with 9 bases aligning to TRBD2. The CDR3 covers 15 residues. Germline V gives CDR1 LGHNA, CDR2 YNFKEQ. The J segment lost 5 bases and the V segment lost 0 bases, leaving 5 bases of the junction unmatched. The CDR3 DNA reads as TGTGCCAGCAGCCAAGAGCGGGAGGGCCGGCACGAGCAGTACTTC. Translating it yields CASSQEREGRHEQYF.

The CDR3 region has the DNA TGTGCCAGTAGCAAAAACACCGGGGAGCTGTTTTTT. This sequence encodes CASSKNTGELFF. The chain combines TRBV19 with TRBJ2-2; no firm D call. CDR1 LNHDA and CDR2 SQIVND come from the germline V gene (reference sequence). The V gene lost 6 bases and the J gene lost 2 bases, with 4 bases spanning the gap. CDR3 length equals 12 residues.

This chain connects TRBV7-3 to TRBJ2-1; D gene ambiguous. V gave up 2 bases and J gave up 8 bases, with 10 bases separating them. The CDR3 runs to 13 residues. CDR1 and CDR2 from the germline V gene are SGHTA and FQGTGA. In nucleotides, the CDR3 is TGTGCCAGCAGCTTAGAGCCTTTCGATGAGCAGTTCTTC. Protein: CASSLEPFDEQFF.